One and the same sample provided the 22 T cell receptor beta chains below, sequenced in a study of immune heterogeneity within non-small cell lung tumors. Template input, which was bulk tumor genomic DNA, totaled roughly 600 ng per sample. Every primary tumor yielded several biopsies, spaced far apart, that were taken during surgery. The patients were newly diagnosed with non-small cell lung cancer, had not been treated, and had curative surgery. Multiplex PCR (32 V and 13 J primers) was used to amplify the TCR beta CDR3. TCRdb re-called the multiplex PCR reads with MiXCR, one entry per CDR3 protein. The repertoire holds over 25,000 distinct CDR3 sequences, with more than 25% as singletons. The sequenced sample was lung tumor tissue. The receptor set was obtained from a man aged 35 to 55 with non-small cell lung cancer.

Worth noting for this clonotype: One base away lies a much larger clone, so this may be a sequencing read error. The V gene is TRBV27, the J gene TRBJ1-1; D is uncertain. The CDR3 spans 14 residues. The V and J ends lost 5 bases and 8 bases respectively, with 18 bases between them. CDR1 MNHEY and CDR2 SMNVEV come from the germline V gene (reference sequence). CDR3: CASSPNTWAAEAFF. The DNA for the CDR3 is TGTGCCAGCAGTCCCAACACCTGGGCCGCGGAAGCTTTCTTT.

This clonotype was seen only once. A much larger clone lies a single base off, so this may be a read error. The V call is TRBV2, the J call TRBJ1-5; a weak D match, TRBD1 (5 bases). V lost 8 bases and J 5 bases, leaving 16 bases between the germline ends. This CDR3 is 14 amino acids long. Per germline, CDR1 SNHLY and CDR2 FYNNEI. The CDR3 DNA is TGTGCCAGCGGCCAAGACAGACTTTATCAGCCCCAGCATTTT. Translating gives CASGQDRLYQPQHF.

This clonotype has a count of ten or more. The rearrangement uses TRBV7-3 and TRBJ2-1; 7 bases are a match to TRBD1. The ends lost 5 bases at V and 6 bases at J; junction bases unmatched: 4. CDR1 SGHTA and CDR2 FQGTGA come from the germline V gene. This CDR3 is built from 13 residues. The CDR3 sequence is CASSPGQVNEQFF. In DNA, the CDR3 is TGTGCCAGCAGCCCCGGACAGGTCAATGAGCAGTTCTTC.

The gene calls are TRBV5-1 and TRBJ2-1; 14 bases match TRBD2. CDR1 SGHRS and CDR2 YFSETQ come from the germline V gene. The length of the CDR3 is 17 residues. Trimming removed 3 bases from V and 4 bases from J; junction bases left unmatched: 6. CDR3 bases: TGCGCCAGCAGCTCGTCGGGACTAGCGGGGGTGTACAATGAGCAGTTCTTC. Residues: CASSSSGLAGVYNEQFF.

The chain joins TRBV11-2 to TRBJ2-3; TRBD2 agrees at 10 bases. The CDR3 sequence is 16 residues long. Trimming cost V 5 bases and J 2 bases; bases outside gene matches: 7. Germline CDR1 reads SGHAT; CDR2 reads FQNNGV. The CDR3 here is CASSSGLAAITDTQYF. CDR3 bases: TGTGCCAGCAGCAGTGGACTAGCGGCTATCACAGATACGCAGTATTTT.

The CDR3 DNA reads as TGCAGCGTTTCCCAGGGCGTGTTCTACGAGCAGTACTTC. Its translation is CSVSQGVFYEQYF. The V call is TRBV29-1, the J call TRBJ2-7, with a possible D match to TRBD1 (5 bases). V lost 5 bases and J 3 bases, leaving 14 bases between the germline ends. CDR1 SQVTM and CDR2 ANQGSEA come from the germline V gene. The CDR3 length is 13 residues.

This clonotype was found a few times. The V gene is TRBV20-1, the J gene TRBJ1-1; D not resolved. Germline values: CDR1 DFQATT, CDR2 SNEGSKA (reference sequence). The CDR3 extends over 12 amino acids. The ends were cut back, 1 base at V and 7 bases at J, with 10 bases in the middle. The CDR3 sequence is CSARVMYNEAFF. The CDR3 DNA follows: TGCAGTGCTAGAGTGATGTATAATGAAGCTTTCTTT.

This clonotype was found a few times. Its ends do not fully match the called genes, so a read error is possible. The gene calls are TRBV11-3 and TRBJ2-7; D gene ambiguous. The CDR3 totals 13 residues. CDR1 is SGHNT, CDR2 YENEEA, per germline. The CDR3 nucleotides are TGTGCCAGCAGCTTCCGGCGAACCTACAAGCAGTACTTC. This translates into CASSFRRTYKQYF.

This clonotype came up many times. The chain employs TRBV20-1 and TRBJ2-7; maybe TRBD2 (5 bases). V gave up 1 base and J gave up 3 bases, with 10 bases separating them. This CDR3 spans 13 amino acids. Germline CDR1 is DFQATT and CDR2 is SNEGSKA (reference sequence). The CDR3 DNA follows: TGCAGTGCTAGAGGGGCGGCGGGCTACGAGCAGTACTTC. Translated: CSARGAAGYEQYF.

A single count supports this clonotype. Being one base from a much bigger clone, this may be a read error. The chain joins TRBV19 to TRBJ2-6; D call uncertain. This CDR3 region has 20 residues. Germline loops: CDR1 LNHDA, CDR2 SQIVND (reference sequence). V was clipped by 0 bases and J by 0 bases, with 18 bases between them. CDR3 region: CASSIDPPSRVSSGANVLTF. As DNA, the CDR3 is TGTGCCAGTAGTATAGATCCGCCGTCCCGGGTTAGCTCTGGGGCCAACGTCCTGACTTTC.

In the case of this clonotype: A much bigger clone sits one base away, suggesting this may be a read error. The CDR3 nucleotides read TGCGCCAACAGCCCAACGACTAGCGGGAGCTACGAGCAGTACTTC. As protein: CANSPTTSGSYEQYF. This chain joins TRBV5-1 and TRBJ2-7; the match to TRBD2 covers 12 bases. Germline CDR1 is SGHRS and CDR2 is YFSETQ. The CDR3 runs to 15 residues. The full variable domain, with the rest looked up from reference TRBV5-1 and TRBJ2-7, is KAGVTQTPRYLIKTRGQQVTLSCSPISGHRSVSWYQQTPGQGLQFLFEYFSETQRNKGNFPGRFSGRQFSNSRSEMNVSTLELGDSALYLCANSPTTSGSYEQYFGPGTRLTVT.

V usage is TRBV5-1 and J usage is TRBJ2-7, with a possible D match to TRBD1 (5 bases). Trimming shortened V by 4 bases and J by 5 bases, and 19 bases separated the two germline ends. In germline, CDR1 is SGHRS, CDR2 YFSETQ. This CDR3 is built from 15 residues. The CDR3 DNA follows: TGCGCCAGCAGCGCTGACAGCGCCCACGTGGACGAGCAGTACTTC. It specifies CASSADSAHVDEQYF.

This clonotype was seen ten or more times. This rearrangement joins TRBV7-9 to TRBJ2-7; 7 bases match TRBD2. CDR1 is SEHNR, CDR2 FQNEAQ, per germline (reference sequence). V trimming: 5 bases; J trimming: 3 bases; junction bases outside the gene matches: 10. The CDR3 spans 15 residues. This CDR3 is CASSPAGGGDYEQYF. CDR3 sequence (DNA): TGTGCCAGCAGCCCCGCCGGCGGGGGAGACTACGAGCAGTACTTC.

As regards this clonotype: A much larger clone lies one base from this, so it may be a read error. The rearrangement uses TRBV2 and TRBJ2-7; D not certain. Germline V CDR1 and CDR2: SNHLY, FYNNEI. V gave up 10 bases and J gave up 2 bases, with 18 bases separating them. The length of the CDR3 is 14 residues. CDR3 bases: TGTGCCAACACGACGAGGAACTTAGCCTACGAGCAGTACTTC. It specifies CANTTRNLAYEQYF.

With regard to this clonotype: A read error may explain this, as a much larger clone is one base away. CDR3 sequence reads: CANRRTAGEQYF. The CDR3 DNA follows: TGTGCCAACAGGCGGACTGCCGGCGAGCAGTACTTC. The rearrangement links TRBV27 to TRBJ2-7; D might be TRBD1 or TRBD2, each matching 5 bases. Germline loops: CDR1 MNHEY, CDR2 SMNVEV (reference sequence). V dropped 10 bases and J dropped 6 bases, with 16 bases sitting between them. This CDR3 has 12 residues.

As for this clonotype: At one of its ends the junction is not consistent with the germline gene, which may arise from a read error. The J gene is TRBJ2-6, the V gene TRBV7-2; D is possibly TRBD2 (5 bases). CDR1 is SGHTA and CDR2 is FQGNSA in the germline V gene. The CDR3 is 17 amino acids. CDR3 region: CVSSLSGGSSGANVLTF. The CDR3 coding sequence is TGTGTCAGCAGCTTATCCGGCGGGTCCTCTGGGGCCAACGTCCTGACTTTC.

This clonotype was counted between two and nine times. The CDR3 reads CSARERTGPGYTF. The CDR3 nucleotides are TGCAGTGCTAGAGAGCGGACAGGGCCTGGCTACACCTTC. V gene TRBV20-1 combines with J gene TRBJ1-2; 8 bases are shared with TRBD1. The CDR3 length is 13 residues. Looked up from germline, CDR1 is DFQATT and CDR2 is SNEGSKA (reference sequence). With V trimmed by 0 bases and J by 7 bases, 4 bases remained unmatched.

At least ten counts were recorded for this clonotype. V gene TRBV11-3 combines with J gene TRBJ1-1; D uncertain. V lost 3 bases and J lost 6, with 14 bases in between. Germline loops: CDR1 SGHNT, CDR2 YENEEA. CDR3 size: 14 residues. The DNA of the CDR3 is TGTGCCAGCAGCTTCCAGGAATCTGGGCCTGAAGCTTTCTTT. This translates into CASSFQESGPEAFF.

Only a few counts were recorded for this clonotype. The J gene is TRBJ2-3, the V gene TRBV5-1; 10 bases map to TRBD2. In germline, CDR1 is SGHRS, CDR2 YFSETQ. The J segment lost 0 bases and the V segment lost 4 bases, leaving 2 bases of the junction unmatched. This CDR3 has 15 amino acids. The CDR3 here is CASSMTSGSTDTQYF. The DNA for the CDR3 is TGCGCCAGCAGCATGACTAGCGGGAGCACAGATACGCAGTATTTT.

This clonotype showed up just a few times. V is TRBV5-1 and J is TRBJ2-3, with no clear D. The length of the CDR3 is 11 residues. Germline lookup yields CDR1 SGHRS and CDR2 YFSETQ. V lost 6 bases, J lost 6 bases, and 8 bases lay in between. The CDR3 DNA is TGCGCCAGCACTGCTGGTGATACGCAGTATTTT. This codes for CASTAGDTQYF.

In regard to this clonotype: A read error may explain this, as a much larger clone is one base away. The chain uses TRBV12-5 and TRBJ1-6, with D possibly TRBD1 on 5 matching bases. The V gene's germline CDR1 is LGHNT and CDR2 FRNRAP. The CDR3 covers 14 residues. The CDR3 DNA sequence: TGTGCTAGTGGTACCGGGACTATGGATTCAACCCTCCACTTT. It specifies CASGTGTMDSTLHF. Filled out from reference TRBV12-5 and TRBJ1-6, the complete variable domain reads DARVTQTPRHKVTEMGQEVTMRCQPILGHNTVFWYRQTMMQGLELLAYFRNRAPLDDSGMPKDRFSAEMPDATLATLKIQPSEPRDSAVYFCASGTGTMDSTLHFGNGTRLTVT.

This clonotype was detected many times. The chain links TRBV12-3 or TRBV12-4 to TRBJ1-1; TRBD1 is a possible D gene (6 bases). V gave up 7 bases and J gave up 1 base, with 13 bases separating them. CDR3 size: 14 residues. CDR3 bases: TGTGCCAGCACCGAGGGACACACGAACACTGAAGCTTTCTTT. This translates into CASTEGHTNTEAFF.